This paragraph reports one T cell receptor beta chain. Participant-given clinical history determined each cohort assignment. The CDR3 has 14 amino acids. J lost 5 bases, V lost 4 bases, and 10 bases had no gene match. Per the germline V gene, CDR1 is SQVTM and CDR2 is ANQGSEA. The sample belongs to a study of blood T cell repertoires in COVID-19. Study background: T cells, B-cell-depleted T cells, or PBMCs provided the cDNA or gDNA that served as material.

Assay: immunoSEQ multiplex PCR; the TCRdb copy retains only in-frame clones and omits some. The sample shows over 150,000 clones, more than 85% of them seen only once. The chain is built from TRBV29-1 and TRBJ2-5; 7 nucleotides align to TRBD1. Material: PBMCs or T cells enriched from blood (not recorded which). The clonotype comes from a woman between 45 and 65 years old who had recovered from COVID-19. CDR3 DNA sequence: TGCAGCGTTGCCGACAGGGACCCTCGTGAGACCCAGTACTTC. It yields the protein CSVADRDPRETQYF.